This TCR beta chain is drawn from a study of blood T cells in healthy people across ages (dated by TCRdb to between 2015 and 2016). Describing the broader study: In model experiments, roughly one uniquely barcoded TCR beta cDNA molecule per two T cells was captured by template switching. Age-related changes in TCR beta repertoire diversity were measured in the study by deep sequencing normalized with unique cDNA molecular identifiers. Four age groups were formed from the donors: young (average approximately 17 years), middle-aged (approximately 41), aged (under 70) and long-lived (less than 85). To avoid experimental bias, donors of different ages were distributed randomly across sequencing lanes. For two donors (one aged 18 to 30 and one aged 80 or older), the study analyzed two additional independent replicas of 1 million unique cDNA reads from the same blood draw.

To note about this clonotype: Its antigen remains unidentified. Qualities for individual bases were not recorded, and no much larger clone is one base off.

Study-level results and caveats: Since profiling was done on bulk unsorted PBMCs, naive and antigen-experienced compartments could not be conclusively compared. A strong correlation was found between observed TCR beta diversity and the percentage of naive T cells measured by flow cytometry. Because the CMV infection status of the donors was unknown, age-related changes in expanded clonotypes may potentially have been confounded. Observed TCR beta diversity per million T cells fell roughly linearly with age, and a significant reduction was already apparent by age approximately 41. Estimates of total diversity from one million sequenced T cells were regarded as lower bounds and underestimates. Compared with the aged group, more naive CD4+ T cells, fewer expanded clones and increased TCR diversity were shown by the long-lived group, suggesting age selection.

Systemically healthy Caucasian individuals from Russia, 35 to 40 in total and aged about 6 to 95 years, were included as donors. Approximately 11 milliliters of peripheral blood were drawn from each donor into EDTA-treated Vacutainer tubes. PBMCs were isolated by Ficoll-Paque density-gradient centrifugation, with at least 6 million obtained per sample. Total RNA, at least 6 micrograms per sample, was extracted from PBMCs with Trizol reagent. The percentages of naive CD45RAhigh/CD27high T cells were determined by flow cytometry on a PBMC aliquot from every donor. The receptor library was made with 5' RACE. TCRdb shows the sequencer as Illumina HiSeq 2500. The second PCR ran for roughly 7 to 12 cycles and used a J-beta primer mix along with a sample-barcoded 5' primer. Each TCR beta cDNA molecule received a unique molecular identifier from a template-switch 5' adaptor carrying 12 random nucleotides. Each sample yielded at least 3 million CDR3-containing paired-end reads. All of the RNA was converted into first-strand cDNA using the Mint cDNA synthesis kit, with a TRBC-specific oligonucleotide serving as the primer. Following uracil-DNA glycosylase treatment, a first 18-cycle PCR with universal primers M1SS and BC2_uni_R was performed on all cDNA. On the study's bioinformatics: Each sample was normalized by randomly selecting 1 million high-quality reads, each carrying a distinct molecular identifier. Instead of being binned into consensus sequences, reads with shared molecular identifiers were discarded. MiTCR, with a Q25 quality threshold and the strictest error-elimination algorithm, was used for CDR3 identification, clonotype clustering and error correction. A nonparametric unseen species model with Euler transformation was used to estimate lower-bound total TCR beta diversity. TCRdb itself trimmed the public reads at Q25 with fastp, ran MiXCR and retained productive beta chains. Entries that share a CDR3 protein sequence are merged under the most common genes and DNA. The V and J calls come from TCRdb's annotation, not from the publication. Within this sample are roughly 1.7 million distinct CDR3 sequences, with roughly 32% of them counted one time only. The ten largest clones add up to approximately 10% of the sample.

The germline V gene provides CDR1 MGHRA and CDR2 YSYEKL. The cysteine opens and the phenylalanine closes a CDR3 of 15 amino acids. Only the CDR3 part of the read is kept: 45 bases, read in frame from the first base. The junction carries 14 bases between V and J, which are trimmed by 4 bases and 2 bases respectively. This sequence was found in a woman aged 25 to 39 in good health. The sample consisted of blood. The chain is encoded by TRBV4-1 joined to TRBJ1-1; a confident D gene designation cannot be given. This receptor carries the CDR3 CASSPRFEGNTEAFF. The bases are TGCGCCAGCAGCCCCCGGTTCGAGGGAAACACTGAAGCTTTCTTT.